The 9 T cell receptor beta chains below were found in one sample sequenced in a study of T cells in Graves' hyperthyroidism and ophthalmopathy. Amplification of TCR beta CDR3 regions used RNA as the template. A first-round RT-PCR of the TCR CDR3 used the HTBI primer set. TCRdb reprocessed the multiplex PCR reads with MiXCR, giving one entry per CDR3 protein. The sample contains a few hundred thousand distinct CDR3 sequences, around 14% of which appear only once. Sample: blood. The receptors were sampled from a woman aged 18-35 years with Graves' hyperthyroidism.

J is TRBJ2-1 and V is TRBV11-2, with 13 bases identical to TRBD2. The CDR3 is made up of 16 amino acids. V was clipped by 6 bases and J by 10 bases; unmatched bases: 12. From germline, CDR1 is SGHAT and CDR2 FQNNGV. The CDR3 loop reads CASSLRGLAGVEEQFF. CDR3 in DNA: TGTGCCAGCAGTCTTAGAGGACTAGCGGGAGTAGAAGAGCAGTTCTTC.

This clonotype appeared many times. The genes are TRBV20-1 and TRBJ2-7, with D uncertain. Germline CDR1 reads DFQATT; CDR2 reads SNEGSKA (reference sequence). V was cut by 3 bases and J by 2 bases, with 14 bases left in between. This CDR3 has 14 amino acids. Written as DNA, the CDR3 is TGCAGTGCTAGCCAAACGACTCCTCCCTACGAGCAGTACGTC. Residues: CSASQTTPPYEQYV.

This clonotype was observed many times. This sequence joins TRBV27 and TRBJ2-7; TRBD2 might be the D (6 bases). The germline V and J ends were trimmed by 7 bases and 6 bases, with 22 bases remaining between them. This CDR3 has 15 residues. The germline CDR1 and CDR2 sequences are MNHEY and SMNVEV (reference sequence). The CDR3: CASTHKAGRLGEQYF. The CDR3 nucleotides are TGTGCCAGCACCCATAAGGCGGGACGCTTGGGCGAGCAGTACTTC.

The chain recombines TRBV19 with TRBJ2-1, with D possibly being TRBD2 (6 bases). CDR3 size: 16 residues. Germline V CDR1 and CDR2: LNHDA, SQIVND (reference sequence). The V end was cut by 2 bases, the J end by 0 bases, with 11 bases between. The CDR3 region has the DNA TGTGCCAGTAGTATAAACGGGAGACGCTCCTACAATGAGCAGTTCTTC. Translation gives CASSINGRRSYNEQFF.

This clonotype has ten or more counts. This CDR3 is CASSFTATGTGLLESEGYTF. The CDR3 DNA sequence: TGCGCCAGCAGCTTTACCGCAACTGGGACAGGCCTTCTAGAGTCGGAAGGCTACACCTTC. V usage is TRBV5-1 and J usage is TRBJ1-2; TRBD1 matches 8 bases. Germline V gene data show CDR1 as SGHRS and CDR2 as YFSETQ. The CDR3 covers 20 residues. V lost 2 bases, J lost 8 bases, and 26 bases stayed unmatched.

Notes on this clonotype: With a much larger clone just one base away, this may be a read error. In DNA form, the CDR3 reads TGCAGTGCTAGAACTCATGCCGGCCCAGAGCCCCAGTACTTC. Protein: CSARTHAGPEPQYF. The rearrangement joins TRBV20-1 to TRBJ2-5; no reliable D call. CDR1 DFQATT and CDR2 SNEGSKA come from the germline V gene (reference sequence). The CDR3 has 14 amino acids.

This clonotype was recorded many times. The rearrangement joins TRBV6-2 or TRBV6-3 to TRBJ1-5, with D unclear. CDR1 MNHEY and CDR2 SVGEGT come from the germline V gene. V lost 2 bases and J 6 bases, leaving 8 bases between the germline ends. This CDR3 region has 13 residues. CDR3 sequence reads: CASSYRKRQPQHF. The CDR3 DNA reads TGTGCCAGCAGTTACCGAAAGCGTCAGCCCCAGCATTTT.

This sequence joins TRBV19 and TRBJ1-5; D unclear. V was pared by 6 bases and J by 5 bases, with 11 bases between. The CDR3 runs 13 residues. Germline CDR1 LNHDA, CDR2 SQIVND (reference sequence). Written as DNA, the CDR3 is TGTGCCAGTAGGGACTTACCAGATCAGCCCCAGCATTTT. Protein product: CASRDLPDQPQHF.

This clonotype appeared a few times. The rearrangement uses TRBV27 and TRBJ2-5, with D unresolved. Germline CDR1 reads MNHEY; CDR2 reads SMNVEV (reference sequence). With 3 bases removed from V and 5 bases from J, the gap between germline ends came to 10 bases. This CDR3 is built from 13 residues. The chain's CDR3 is CASSLTAWETQYF. The CDR3 DNA is TGTGCCAGCAGTTTGACTGCCTGGGAGACCCAGTACTTC.